This T cell receptor beta chain stems from a study of blood T cell repertoires in COVID-19. Per the study methods: Estimated nucleated cell counts came from reference gene primer amplification. TCRdb's copy holds only in-frame clones and misses some; the assay was immunoSEQ multiplex PCR. V and J calls and clone size come straight from that table; D and trimming were deduced from the DNA. The sample contains 95,000 to 150,000 clones, 75% to 90% of which appear only once. The source of this sequence is a man aged 40-55 years with acute or convalescent COVID-19. The source material was peripheral blood.

CDR3 coding DNA: TGCAGTGCTAGTAGCGGGAGGGGCCGGGGCGAGCAGTACTTC. It is translated as CSASSGRGRGEQYF. V gene TRBV20-1 combines with J gene TRBJ2-7; 11 nucleotides align to TRBD2. The CDR3 spans 14 residues. The germline CDR1 and CDR2 sequences are DFQATT and SNEGSKA (reference sequence). The V segment lost 3 bases and the J segment 6 bases; nucleotides outside the gene matches: 7.